Sequencing of this T cell receptor beta chain was carried out in a study of CD8+CD57+ T cells in acquired aplastic anemia (dated 2018 in TCRdb). With respect to the entire study: Extracted DNA from sorted CD4+ and CD8+ cells averaged around 3.2 ug, ranging from roughly 0.17 to 30 ug. A CD8+CD57+ expansion meant a frequency higher than the mean frequency seen in healthy subjects.

The patients picked for sequencing were ones in whom flow cytometry had shown an expansion of CD8+CD57+ cells. All patients had severe acquired aplastic anemia diagnosed by International Study of Aplastic Anemia and Agranulocytosis and Camitta criteria. No therapy had been received by the patients at the time of blood sampling. The study deep-sequenced TCR repertoires of sorted CD4+ and CD8+ blood T cells from severe aplastic anemia patients and healthy subjects. Patients were enrolled in the USA under clinicaltrials.gov protocols 00001620, 01623167, 00001397, 00071045, 00081523 and 00961064. Ficoll-Paque density gradient centrifugation was used to isolate peripheral blood mononuclear cells. Before DNA extraction, CD4+ and CD8+ T cells were sorted with FACS or magnetic beads. The research as a whole found: Around 28 CD8+ CDR3 sequences were found to be shared between patients and controls, but these sequences appeared to be highly expressed in patients and within the immunodominant clones of the patients. CD8+ Simpson's diversity did not differ significantly between patients and healthy controls (P=0.060).

Genomic DNA was used as template for profiling of TCR beta VDJ combinations and CDR3 sequences. TCR repertoire sequencing was run on an Illumina HiSeq 2000. As for the authors' bioinformatics: Repertoires were assessed using TRBV/TRBJ rearrangement plots, CDR3 size and DJ length profiles, and Simpson's diversity index. The immunodominant clone was defined as the most abundant DNA sequence in deep sequencing data. CDR3 amino acid sequences were screened for sharing across subjects and compared with published repertoires and the VDJdb database. TCRdb reworked the public reads: Q25 trimming with fastp, MiXCR clone assembly, productive beta chains retained. Rows are combined by CDR3 protein, so each entry shows the most common genes and DNA. These V and J calls derive from TCRdb rather than the authors' analysis. The sample has approximately 80,000 distinct CDR3 sequences on record, about three quarters of them singletons. Of the sample, approximately 81% is held by the ten largest clones.

V is cut by 8 bases and J by 11 bases, and the space between the germline ends is 13 bases. The CDR3, from cysteine to phenylalanine, totals 11 residues. The CDR3 DNA has 33 bases and is translated from base 1. Looking up the germline V gene yields CDR1 MGHDK and CDR2 SYGVNS. As to this clonotype: Its antigen specificity is not known. Qualities for individual bases were not recorded, and no much larger clone is one base off.

The material sequenced was sorted CD4+, CD8+, or CD8+CD57+ T cells (not recorded which) from PBMCs. This TCR was recovered from a human donor with aplastic anemia. The chain links TRBV25-1 with TRBJ1-5; tentative D gene TRBD1, with 5 bases matching. The CDR3 in this case is CASGYQGSQHF. The DNA sequence is given as TGTGCCAGCGGATACCAGGGATCCCAGCATTTT.